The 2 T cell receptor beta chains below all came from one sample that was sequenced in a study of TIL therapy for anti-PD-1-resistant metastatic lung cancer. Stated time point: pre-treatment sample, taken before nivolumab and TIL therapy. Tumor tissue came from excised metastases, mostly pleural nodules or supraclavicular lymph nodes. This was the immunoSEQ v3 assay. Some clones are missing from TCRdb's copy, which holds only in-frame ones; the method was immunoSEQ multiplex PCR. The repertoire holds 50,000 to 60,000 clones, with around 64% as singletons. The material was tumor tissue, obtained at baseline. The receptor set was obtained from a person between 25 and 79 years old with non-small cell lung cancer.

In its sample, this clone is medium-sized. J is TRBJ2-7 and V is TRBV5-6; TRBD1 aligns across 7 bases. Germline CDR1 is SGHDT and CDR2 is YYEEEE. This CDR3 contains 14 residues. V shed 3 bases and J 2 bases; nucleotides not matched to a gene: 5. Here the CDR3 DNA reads TGTGCCAGCAGCTACAGGGGTCAGGCCTACGAGCAGTACTTC. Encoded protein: CASSYRGQAYEQYF. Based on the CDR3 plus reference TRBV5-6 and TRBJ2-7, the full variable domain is DAGVTQSPTHLIKTRGQQVTLRCSPKSGHDTVSWYQQALGQGPQFIFQYYEEEERQRGNFPDRFSGHQFPNYSSELNVNALLLGDSALYLCASSYRGQAYEQYFGPGTRLTVT.

The CDR3 loop reads CASSPDGNQPQHF. Written as DNA, the CDR3 is TGCGCCAGCAGCCCGGACGGGAATCAGCCCCAGCATTTT. This chain joins TRBV5-1 and TRBJ1-5; D is uncertain. The ends were cut back, 4 bases at V and 4 bases at J, with 9 bases in the middle. The CDR3 is made up of 13 amino acids. CDR1 SGHRS and CDR2 YFSETQ come from the germline V gene.